This T cell receptor beta chain is from a study of blood T cell repertoires in COVID-19. The CDR3 contains 15 residues. The V gene lost 3 bases and the J gene lost 5 bases, with 13 bases spanning the gap. Per the germline V gene, CDR1 is SNHLY and CDR2 is FYNNEI. This table comes from immunoSEQ multiplex PCR, and its TCRdb copy is limited to in-frame clones, with some not included. The top ten clones hold roughly 22% of a sample with under 3,500 clones, about 85% of them seen once. Sequencing used peripheral blood. The clonotype was recovered from a human donor in a cohort sampled during active COVID-19. V gene TRBV2 combines with J gene TRBJ2-2; perhaps TRBD2 as D (6 bases). CDR3 sequence (DNA): TGTGCCAGCAGTGAGGACCGGGCGGGGACCGGGGAGCTGTTTTTT. This encodes CASSEDRAGTGELFF.